This T cell receptor beta chain originates from a study of cytotoxic CD8 clonotypes in ibrutinib-treated CLL. The method was immunoSEQ multiplex PCR; TCRdb's version includes in-frame clones alone and lacks a portion of them. This sample carries about 300,000 clones, approximately 76% of them seen once, and the ten largest clones take 5.6%. Turning to this clone: Additional DNA sequences in this sample encode the identical CDR3.

Germline V gene lookup returns CDR1 SGDLS and CDR2 YYNGEE. This CDR3 contains 13 residues. The germline V and J ends were trimmed by 0 bases and 1 base, with 5 bases remaining between them. The TCR comes from a human donor with chronic lymphocytic leukemia. Specimen: PBMCs, collected at disease progression, from a patient treated with ibrutinib. The chain recombines TRBV9 with TRBJ2-7; unclear D gene. In nucleotides, the CDR3 is TGTGCCAGCAGCGTAGCCCCTTCCTACGAGCAGTACTTC. Translated: CASSVAPSYEQYF.